Only one count was recorded for the clone carrying this T cell receptor (beta chain). This specimen comes from a study of CD8 T cells in Susac syndrome. It was with random hexamers that roughly 0.45 to 1 ug RNA was reverse transcribed. The method of amplification for TCR beta CDR3 was immunoSEQ multiplex PCR, covering 54 Vbeta and 13 Jbeta. Each CDR3 protein gets one entry after TCRdb re-called the immunoSEQ multiplex PCR reads with MiXCR. This table has more than 95,000 distinct CDR3 sequences, about 92% appearing once. Blood CD8+ and CD4+ T cells underwent high-throughput TCR beta sequencing. The authors negatively isolated CD8+ and CD4+ T cells and FACS-enriched TEMRA cells. CDR3 length: 11 amino acids. Germline assignment: CDR1 GTSNPN and CDR2 SVGIG (reference sequence). Trimming left V 2 bases short and J 13 bases short, with 14 bases between.

This chain links TRBV30 with TRBJ1-2; tentative D call: TRBD1 (6 bases). The sequence derives from a human donor with multiple sclerosis. Material for sequencing was CD4+ T cells from PBMCs. Here the CDR3 reads CAWSTGLWRTF. The DNA for the CDR3 is TGTGCCTGGAGTACAGGGCTCTGGCGCACCTTC.